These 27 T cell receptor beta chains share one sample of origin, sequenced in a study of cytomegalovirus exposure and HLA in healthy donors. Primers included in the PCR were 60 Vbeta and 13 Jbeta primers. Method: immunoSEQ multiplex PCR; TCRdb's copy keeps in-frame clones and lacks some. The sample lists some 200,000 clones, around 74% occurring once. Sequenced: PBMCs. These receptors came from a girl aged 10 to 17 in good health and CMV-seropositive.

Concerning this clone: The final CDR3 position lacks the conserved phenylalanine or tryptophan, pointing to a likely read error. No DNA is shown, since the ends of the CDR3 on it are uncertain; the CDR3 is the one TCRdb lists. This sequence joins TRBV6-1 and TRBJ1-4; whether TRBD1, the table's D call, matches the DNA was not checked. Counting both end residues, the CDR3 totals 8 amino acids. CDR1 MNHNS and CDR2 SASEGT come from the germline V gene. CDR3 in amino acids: CASSATDR.

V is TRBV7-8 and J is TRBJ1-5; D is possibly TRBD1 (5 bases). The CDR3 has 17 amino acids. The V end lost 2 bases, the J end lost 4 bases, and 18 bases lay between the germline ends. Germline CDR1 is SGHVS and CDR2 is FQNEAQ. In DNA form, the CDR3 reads TGTGCCAGCAGCTTAATAGTGGGTAGGGCAGGGAATCAGCCCCAGCATTTT. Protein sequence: CASSLIVGRAGNQPQHF.

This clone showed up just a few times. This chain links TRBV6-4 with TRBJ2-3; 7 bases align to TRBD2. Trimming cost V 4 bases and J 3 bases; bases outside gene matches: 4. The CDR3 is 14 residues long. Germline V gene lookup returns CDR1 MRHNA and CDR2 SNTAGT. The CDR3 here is CASSGGGVTDTQYF. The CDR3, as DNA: TGTGCCAGCAGTGGGGGGGGAGTAACAGATACGCAGTATTTT.

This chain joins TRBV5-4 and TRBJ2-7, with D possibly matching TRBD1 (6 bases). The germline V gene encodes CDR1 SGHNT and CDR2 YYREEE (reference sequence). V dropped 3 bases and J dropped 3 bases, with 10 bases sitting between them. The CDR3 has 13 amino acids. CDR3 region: CASSSGQFYEQYF. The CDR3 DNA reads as TGTGCCAGCAGCTCGGGACAATTCTACGAGCAGTACTTC. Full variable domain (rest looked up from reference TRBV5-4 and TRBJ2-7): ETGVTQSPTHLIKTRGQQVTLRCSSQSGHNTVSWYQQALGQGPQFIFQYYREEENGRGNFPPRFSGLQFPNYSSELNVNALELDDSALYLCASSSGQFYEQYFGPGTRLTVT.

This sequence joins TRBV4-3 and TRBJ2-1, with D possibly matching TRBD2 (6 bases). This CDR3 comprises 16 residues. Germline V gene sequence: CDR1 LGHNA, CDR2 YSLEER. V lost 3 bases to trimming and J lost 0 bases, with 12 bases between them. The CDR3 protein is CASSHLLGGSYNEQFF. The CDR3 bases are TGCGCCAGCAGCCACCTTCTCGGGGGCTCCTACAATGAGCAGTTCTTC.

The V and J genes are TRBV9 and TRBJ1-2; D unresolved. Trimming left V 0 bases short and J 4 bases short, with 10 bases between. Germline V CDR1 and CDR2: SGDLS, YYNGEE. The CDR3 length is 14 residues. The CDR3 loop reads CASSVDNVPYGYTF. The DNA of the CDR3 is TGTGCCAGCAGCGTAGACAACGTCCCCTATGGCTACACCTTC.

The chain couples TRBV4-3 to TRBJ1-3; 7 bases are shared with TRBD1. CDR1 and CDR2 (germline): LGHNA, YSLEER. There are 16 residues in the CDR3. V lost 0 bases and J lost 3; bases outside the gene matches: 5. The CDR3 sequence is CASSQDTPGGGNTIYF. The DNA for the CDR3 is TGCGCCAGCAGCCAAGATACCCCAGGGGGTGGAAACACCATATATTTT.

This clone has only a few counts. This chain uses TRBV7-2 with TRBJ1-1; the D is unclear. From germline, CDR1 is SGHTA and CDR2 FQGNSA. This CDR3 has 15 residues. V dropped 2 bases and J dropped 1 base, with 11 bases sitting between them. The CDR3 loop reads CASSLLGVRNTEAFF. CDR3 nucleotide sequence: TGTGCCAGCAGCTTATTGGGAGTACGGAACACTGAAGCTTTCTTT.

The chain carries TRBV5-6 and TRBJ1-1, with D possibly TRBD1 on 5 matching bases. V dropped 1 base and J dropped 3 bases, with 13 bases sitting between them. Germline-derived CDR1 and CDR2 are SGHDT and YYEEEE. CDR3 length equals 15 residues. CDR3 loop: CASSLRNRFHTEAFF. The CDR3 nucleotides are TGTGCCAGCAGCTTGAGAAACAGGTTTCACACTGAAGCTTTCTTT.

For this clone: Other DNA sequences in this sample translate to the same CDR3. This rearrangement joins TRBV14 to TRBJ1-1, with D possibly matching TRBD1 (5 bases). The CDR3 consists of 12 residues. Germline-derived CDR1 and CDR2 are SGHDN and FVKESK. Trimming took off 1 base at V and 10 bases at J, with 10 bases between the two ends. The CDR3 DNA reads TGTGCCAGCAGCCAAGGGGGTAGGGGAGCTTTCTTT. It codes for CASSQGGRGAFF. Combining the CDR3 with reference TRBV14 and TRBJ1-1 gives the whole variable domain EAGVTQFPSHSVIEKGQTVTLRCDPISGHDNLYWYRRVMGKEIKFLLHFVKESKQDESGMPNNRFLAERTGGTYSTLKVQPAELEDSGVYFCASSQGGRGAFFGQGTRLTVV.

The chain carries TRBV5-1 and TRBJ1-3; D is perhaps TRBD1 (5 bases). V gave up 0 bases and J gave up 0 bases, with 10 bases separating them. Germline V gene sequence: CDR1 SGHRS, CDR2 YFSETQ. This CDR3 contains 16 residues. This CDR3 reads CASSLGTPGSGNTIYF. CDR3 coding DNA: TGCGCCAGCAGCTTGGGGACACCAGGCTCTGGAAACACCATATATTTT.

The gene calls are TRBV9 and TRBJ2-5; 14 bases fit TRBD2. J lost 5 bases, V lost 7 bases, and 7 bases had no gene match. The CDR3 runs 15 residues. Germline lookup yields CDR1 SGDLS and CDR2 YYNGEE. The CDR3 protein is CASGPGLAGEETQYF. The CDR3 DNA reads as TGTGCCAGCGGTCCGGGACTAGCGGGGGAGGAGACCCAGTACTTC.

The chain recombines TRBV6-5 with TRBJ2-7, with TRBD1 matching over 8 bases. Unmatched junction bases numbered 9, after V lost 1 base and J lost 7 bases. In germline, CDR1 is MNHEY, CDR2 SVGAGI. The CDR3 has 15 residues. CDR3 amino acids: CASSYFSPGQEEQYF. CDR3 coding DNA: TGTGCCAGCAGTTACTTCTCCCCGGGACAGGAAGAGCAGTACTTC.

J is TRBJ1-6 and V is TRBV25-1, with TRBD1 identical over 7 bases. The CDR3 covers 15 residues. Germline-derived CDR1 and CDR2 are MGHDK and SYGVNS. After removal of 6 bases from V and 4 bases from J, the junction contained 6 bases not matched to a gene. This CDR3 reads CASSKTGIYNSPLHF. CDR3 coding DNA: TGTGCCAGCAGCAAGACAGGGATTTATAATTCACCCCTCCACTTT. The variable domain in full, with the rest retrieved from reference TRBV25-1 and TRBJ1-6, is EADIYQTPRYLVIGTGKKITLECSQTMGHDKMYWYQQDPGMELHLIHYSYGVNSTEKGDLSSESTVSRIRTEHFPLTLESARPSHTSQYLCASSKTGIYNSPLHFGNGTRLTVT.

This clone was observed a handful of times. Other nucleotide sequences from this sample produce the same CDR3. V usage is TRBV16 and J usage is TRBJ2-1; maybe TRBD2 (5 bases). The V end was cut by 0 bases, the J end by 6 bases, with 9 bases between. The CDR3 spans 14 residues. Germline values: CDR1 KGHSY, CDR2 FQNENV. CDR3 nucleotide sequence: TGTGCCAGCAGCCAATCAAGAGGAGGCAATGAGCAGTTCTTC. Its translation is CASSQSRGGNEQFF.

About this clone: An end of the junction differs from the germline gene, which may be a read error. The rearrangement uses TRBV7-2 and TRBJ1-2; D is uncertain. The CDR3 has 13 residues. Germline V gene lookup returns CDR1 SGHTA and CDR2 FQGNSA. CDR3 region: CASSFSGDVRSSF. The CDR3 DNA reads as TGTGCCAGCAGCTTCTCCGGGGATGTGCGGAGTAGCTTC.

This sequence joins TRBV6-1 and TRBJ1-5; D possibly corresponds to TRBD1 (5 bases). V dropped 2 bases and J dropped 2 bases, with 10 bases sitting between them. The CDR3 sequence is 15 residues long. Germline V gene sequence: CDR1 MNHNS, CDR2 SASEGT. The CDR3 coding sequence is TGTGCCAGCAGTGAATGGCAGGGTGGCAATCAGCCCCAGCATTTT. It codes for CASSEWQGGNQPQHF.

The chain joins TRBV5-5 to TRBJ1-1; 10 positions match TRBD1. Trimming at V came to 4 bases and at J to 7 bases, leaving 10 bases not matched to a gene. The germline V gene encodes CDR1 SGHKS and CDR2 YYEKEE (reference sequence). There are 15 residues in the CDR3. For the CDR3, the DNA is TGTGCCAGCAGCCAGGACCGGGACAGGGGCATTGAAGCTTTCTTT. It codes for CASSQDRDRGIEAFF.

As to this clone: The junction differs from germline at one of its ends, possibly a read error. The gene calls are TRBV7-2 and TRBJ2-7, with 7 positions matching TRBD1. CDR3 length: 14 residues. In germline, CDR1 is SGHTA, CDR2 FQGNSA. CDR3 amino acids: CASRLAPGGGEQYF. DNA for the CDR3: TGTGCCAGCAGGTTAGCACCAGGGGGTGGCGAGCAGTACTTC.

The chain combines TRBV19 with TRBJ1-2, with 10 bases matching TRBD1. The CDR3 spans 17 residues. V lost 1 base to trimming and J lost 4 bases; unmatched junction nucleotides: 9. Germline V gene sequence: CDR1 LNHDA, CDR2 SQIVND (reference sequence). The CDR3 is CASSIGGQGTFSYGYTF. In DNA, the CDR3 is TGTGCCAGTAGTATAGGGGGACAGGGGACTTTCTCCTATGGCTACACCTTC.

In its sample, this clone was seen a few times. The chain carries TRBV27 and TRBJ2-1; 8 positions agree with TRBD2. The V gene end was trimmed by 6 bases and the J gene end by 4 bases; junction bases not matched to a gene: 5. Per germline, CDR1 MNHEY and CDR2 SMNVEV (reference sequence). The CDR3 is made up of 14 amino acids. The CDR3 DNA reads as TGTGCCAGCAGGCCACTAGCGGAGTACAATGAGCAGTTCTTC. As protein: CASRPLAEYNEQFF.

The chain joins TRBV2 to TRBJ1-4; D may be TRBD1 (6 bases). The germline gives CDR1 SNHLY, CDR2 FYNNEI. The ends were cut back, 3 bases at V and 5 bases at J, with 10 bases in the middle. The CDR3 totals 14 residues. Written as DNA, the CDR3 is TGTGCCAGCAGTGATCGGGGGGGCAATGAAAAACTGTTTTTT. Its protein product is CASSDRGGNEKLFF.

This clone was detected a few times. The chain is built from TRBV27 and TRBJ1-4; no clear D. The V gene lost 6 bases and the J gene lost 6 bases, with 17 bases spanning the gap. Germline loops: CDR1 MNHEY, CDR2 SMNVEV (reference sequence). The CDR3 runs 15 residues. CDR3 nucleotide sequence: TGTGCCAGCAGACCCGCCGGGGTCCGTGATGAAAAACTGTTTTTT. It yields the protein CASRPAGVRDEKLFF.

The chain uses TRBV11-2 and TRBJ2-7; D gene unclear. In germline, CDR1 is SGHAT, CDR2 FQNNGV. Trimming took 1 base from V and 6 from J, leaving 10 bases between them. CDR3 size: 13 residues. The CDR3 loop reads CASSLAASGEQYF. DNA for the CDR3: TGTGCCAGCAGCTTAGCTGCGTCGGGCGAGCAGTACTTC. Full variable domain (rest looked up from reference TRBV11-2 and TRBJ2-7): EAGVAQSPRYKIIEKRQSVAFWCNPISGHATLYWYQQILGQGPKLLIQFQNNGVVDDSQLPKDRFSAERLKGVDSTLKIQPAKLEDSAVYLCASSLAASGEQYFGPGTRLTVT.

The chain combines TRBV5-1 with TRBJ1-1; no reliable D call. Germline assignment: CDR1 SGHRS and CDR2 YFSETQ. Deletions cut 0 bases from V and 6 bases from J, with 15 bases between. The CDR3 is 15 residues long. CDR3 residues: CASSLVGGDLAEAFF. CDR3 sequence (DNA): TGCGCCAGCAGCTTGGTAGGCGGGGATCTTGCTGAAGCTTTCTTT.

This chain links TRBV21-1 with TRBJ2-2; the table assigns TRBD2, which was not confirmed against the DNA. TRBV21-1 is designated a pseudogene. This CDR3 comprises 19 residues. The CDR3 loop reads CASSKYEGTSGGKTGELFF. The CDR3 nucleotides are TGTGCCAGCAGCAAATACGAGGGGACTAGCGGGGGAAAGACCGGGGAGCTGTTTTTT.

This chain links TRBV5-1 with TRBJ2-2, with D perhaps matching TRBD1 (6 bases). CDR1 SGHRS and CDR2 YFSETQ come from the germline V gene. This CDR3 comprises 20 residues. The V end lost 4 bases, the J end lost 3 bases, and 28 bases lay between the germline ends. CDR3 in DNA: TGCGCCAGCAGCCCCCTTCGGAAATTGAAGGGCTCAGGGGACACCGGGGAGCTGTTTTTT. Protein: CASSPLRKLKGSGDTGELFF.